What follows is one T cell receptor beta chain and its context. Participants reported their clinical history, and cohort assignment relied on those reports. CDR1 is SGDLS, CDR2 YYNGEE, per germline. CDR3 length: 13 amino acids. V lost 0 bases, J lost 5 bases, and 8 bases lay in between. This specimen belongs to a study of blood T cell repertoires in COVID-19. Authors' analysis steps: Reference gene primer amplification yielded estimated nucleated cell counts. Sequenced by immunoSEQ multiplex PCR; TCRdb stores in-frame clones only, minus some. Clone size and V and J calls were adopted from that table, with D and trimming inferred from the DNA. This table holds over 200,000 clones, 85% to 90% found once.

The chain employs TRBV9 and TRBJ1-1; no clear D gene. The sequence was collected from a woman aged 45-65 years in a cohort exposed to, infected with or recovered from COVID-19 (not recorded which). Sample: PBMCs or T cells enriched from blood (not recorded which). CDR3 coding DNA: TGTGCCAGCAGCGTAGTAGCCCAAACTGAAGCTTTCTTT. Translating gives CASSVVAQTEAFF. The variable domain in full, completed from reference TRBV9 and TRBJ1-1, reads DSGVTQTPKHLITATGQRVTLRCSPRSGDLSVYWYQQSLDQGLQFLIQYYNGEERAKGNILERFSAQQFPDLHSELNLSSLELGDSALYFCASSVVAQTEAFFGQGTRLTVV.